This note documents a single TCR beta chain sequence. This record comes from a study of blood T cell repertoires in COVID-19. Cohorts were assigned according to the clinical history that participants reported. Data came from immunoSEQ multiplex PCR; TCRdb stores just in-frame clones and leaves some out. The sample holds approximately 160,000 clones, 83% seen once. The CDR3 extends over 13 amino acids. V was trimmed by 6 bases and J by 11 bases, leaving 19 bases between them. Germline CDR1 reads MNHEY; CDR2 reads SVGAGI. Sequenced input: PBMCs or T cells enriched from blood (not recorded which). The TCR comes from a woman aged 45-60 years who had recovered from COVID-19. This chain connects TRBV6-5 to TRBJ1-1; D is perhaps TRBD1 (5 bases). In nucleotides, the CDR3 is TGTGCCAGCAGCCACATAGCGGGGGGGAAGGCTTTCTTT. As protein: CASSHIAGGKAFF.